The rows below give T cell receptor beta chains drawn from one sample of a study of neurological immune-mediated disorders. TCRdb re-called the 5' RACE reads with MiXCR, one entry per CDR3 protein. The data show 25,000 to 30,000 distinct CDR3 sequences, roughly 25% seen once. Input material: CD4+ T cells from blood. These receptors all stem from a man in his fifties or sixties with HTLV-1-associated myelopathy (HAM/TSP). Both conserved end residues are part of each CDR3. The D gene is left open where the match is weak. For some rows the clone size is stated as once, few or many, or as a class when expanded; others skip it.

>TRBJ1-2|TRBD1|TRBV12-3/TRBV12-4|many
CASSSRGAGGQNYGYTF
TGTGCCAGCAGTTCTCGTGGGGCAGGGGGTCAGAACTATGGCTACACCTTC
>TRBJ1-1|-|TRBV10-3|many
CASEPGHLNTEAFF
TGTGCCAGCGAACCGGGACACCTGAACACTGAAGCTTTCTTT
>TRBJ2-7|-|TRBV7-2|-
CASSHRAGGPYEQYF
TGTGCCAGCAGCCACAGGGCCGGGGGCCCCTACGAGCAGTACTTC
>TRBJ2-3|-|TRBV9|many
CASSPILADTQYF
TGTGCCAGCAGCCCCATTCTCGCAGATACGCAGTATTTT
>TRBJ2-2|-|TRBV3-1|many
CASSQVLRLGVTGELFF
TGTGCCAGCAGCCAAGTCTTACGATTGGGGGTAACCGGGGAGCTGTTTTTT
>TRBJ1-1|-|TRBV29-1|-
CSDRRRGTEAFF
TGCAGCGACCGACGGCGGGGCACTGAAGCTTTCTTT
>TRBJ2-2|TRBD2|TRBV5-1|many
CASSSATSGESIGELFF
TGCGCCAGCAGCTCCGCGACTAGCGGGGAGTCCATCGGGGAGCTGTTTTTT
>TRBJ1-6|-|TRBV5-1|-
CASSLAVDGPLHF
TGCGCCAGCAGCTTGGCCGTCGACGGACCCCTCCACTTT
>TRBJ2-7|-|TRBV18|many
CASSPSSRQRVNEQYF
TGTGCCAGCTCACCATCGTCCCGACAGAGAGTCAACGAGCAGTACTTC
>TRBJ2-7|-|TRBV18|-
CASSLQASTYEQYF
TGTGCCAGCTCACTACAGGCCTCCACCTACGAGCAGTACTTC
>TRBJ1-5|TRBD1|TRBV12-3/TRBV12-4|many
CASTSSGGLGPQHF
TGTGCCAGCACCTCGTCAGGGGGTTTGGGTCCCCAGCATTTT
>TRBJ1-1|-|TRBV5-1|-
CASSLVGLGRGGHTEAFF
TGCGCCAGCAGCTTGGTGGGCTTAGGCAGGGGAGGGCACACTGAAGCTTTCTTT
>TRBJ2-2|-|TRBV12-3/TRBV12-4|many
CASSFEATEHTGELFF
TGTGCCAGCAGTTTTGAGGCAACAGAGCACACCGGGGAGCTGTTTTTT
>TRBJ2-5|-|TRBV12-3/TRBV12-4|many
CASSLGGIQETQYF
TGTGCCAGCAGTTTAGGCGGAATCCAAGAGACCCAGTACTTC
>TRBJ2-5|TRBD1|TRBV9|many
CASSPHRGDQETQYF
TGTGCCAGCAGCCCTCACAGGGGGGACCAAGAGACCCAGTACTTC
>TRBJ1-6|-|TRBV3-1|-
CASSPARGSPLHF
TGTGCCAGCAGCCCTGCCCGTGGTTCACCCCTCCACTTT
>TRBJ1-5|-|TRBV19|-
CASAEGGTYSNQPQHF
TGTGCCAGCGCCGAGGGAGGAACGTATAGCAATCAGCCCCAGCATTTT
>TRBJ1-2|-|TRBV19|many
CASKAGNYGYTF
TGTGCCAGTAAGGCGGGCAACTATGGCTACACCTTC
>TRBJ2-4|TRBD2|TRBV7-3|many
CASSLSPGLATQNIQYF
TGTGCCAGCAGCTTAAGCCCGGGACTAGCGACTCAAAACATTCAGTACTTC
>TRBJ2-7|-|TRBV29-1|many
CSGEGAGDEQYF
TGCAGCGGTGAAGGGGCTGGCGACGAGCAGTACTTC